These 10 T cell receptor beta chains originate from one sample sequenced in a study of T cells in Graves' hyperthyroidism and ophthalmopathy. Authors of the study amplified TCR beta CDR3 regions from RNA transcripts. The TCR CDR3 first-round RT-PCR relied on the HTBI primer set. MiXCR was run by TCRdb on the multiplex PCR reads, yielding one entry per CDR3 protein. The sample carries approximately 520,000 distinct CDR3 sequences, around 21% recorded once. The sequenced sample consisted of blood. The receptors originated from a man younger than 35 with Graves' hyperthyroidism.

V usage is TRBV20-1 and J usage is TRBJ2-2; D gene uncertain. CDR3 length equals 12 residues. V lost 6 bases and J 7 bases, leaving 12 bases between the germline ends. Per the germline V gene, CDR1 is DFQATT and CDR2 is SNEGSKA (reference sequence). CDR3 DNA sequence: TGCAGTGCCAGGAGCGAGTTCGGGGAGCTGTTTTTT. It is translated as CSARSEFGELFF.

This clonotype has a count of ten or more. CDR3 sequence (DNA): TGTGCCAGCAGTTCAGTTGCCACCCCCTACCCCGAGCAGTACTTC. This translates into CASSSVATPYPEQYF. The V and J genes are TRBV28 and TRBJ2-7; D is ambiguous. The CDR3 is made up of 15 amino acids. The germline gives CDR1 MDHEN, CDR2 SYDVKM. Deletions cut 4 bases from V and 6 bases from J, with 19 bases between.

This clonotype was detected many times. V and J are TRBV6-1 and TRBJ1-1; 7 bases map to TRBD1. This CDR3 has 13 amino acids. Per germline, CDR1 MNHNS and CDR2 SASEGT. V lost 9 bases to trimming and J lost 0 bases; unmatched junction nucleotides: 4. The CDR3 coding sequence is TGTGCCAGTGGGGACAGCCTGAACACTGAAGCTTTCTTT. It specifies CASGDSLNTEAFF.

This clonotype was counted ten times or more. The conserved phenylalanine or tryptophan normally closing the CDR3 is absent here, so this likely arose from a read error. The J gene is TRBJ1-1, the V gene TRBV28; TRBD1 is a possible D gene (6 bases). Germline V gene data show CDR1 as MDHEN and CDR2 as SYDVKM. Trimming took 6 bases from V and 4 from J, leaving 15 bases between them. The length of the CDR3 is 14 residues. DNA for the CDR3: TGTGCCAGCAGACCTACTCCACAGGGCACTGAAGCTTTCCTT. It encodes CASRPTPQGTEAFL.

Ten or more counts support this clonotype. This rearrangement joins TRBV28 to TRBJ2-4; D gene unclear. The germline gives CDR1 MDHEN, CDR2 SYDVKM. This CDR3 comprises 17 residues. The V and J ends lost 2 bases and 7 bases respectively, with 21 bases between them. CDR3 DNA sequence: TGTGCCAGCAGTTTACTGGCTCGGACCCTCAAGGAGAACATTCAGTACTTC. This translates into CASSLLARTLKENIQYF.

This clonotype was seen many times. The chain uses TRBV30 and TRBJ1-2; 10 nucleotides match TRBD1. The J segment lost 11 bases and the V segment lost 3 bases, leaving 9 bases of the junction unmatched. This CDR3 region has 13 residues. Germline V gives CDR1 GTSNPN, CDR2 SVGIG (reference sequence). CDR3 protein: CAWSRTGGTRYTF. The CDR3 nucleotides are TGTGCCTGGAGCCGGACAGGGGGTACGCGGTACACCTTC.

This clonotype was found many times. V gene TRBV30 combines with J gene TRBJ2-5; tentative D call: TRBD1 (6 bases). The CDR3 contains 14 residues. Germline V gene sequence: CDR1 GTSNPN, CDR2 SVGIG (reference sequence). The V end was cut by 1 base, the J end by 3 bases, with 12 bases between. The CDR3 region is CAWSGSWTEETQYF. The CDR3 DNA reads TGTGCCTGGAGTGGATCCTGGACAGAAGAGACCCAGTACTTC.

This clonotype has more than one count but fewer than ten. This chain uses TRBV20-1 with TRBJ2-2; 15 bases match TRBD2. Germline V CDR1 and CDR2: DFQATT, SNEGSKA (reference sequence). V was pared by 1 base and J by 4 bases, with 13 bases of the junction left unmatched. The CDR3 is 20 amino acids. DNA for the CDR3: TGCAGTGCTAGAGGTCCCGGGACTAGCGGGGGGAGCTACTTCACCGGGGAGCTGTTTTTT. Its protein is CSARGPGTSGGSYFTGELFF.

Only a few counts were recorded for this clonotype. This chain joins TRBV28 and TRBJ1-2, with no clear D. CDR1 and CDR2 (germline): MDHEN, SYDVKM. The CDR3 is 14 amino acids. Trimming stripped 5 bases from V and 6 bases from J, with 16 bases between. The DNA for the CDR3 is TGTGCCAGCAGTCCAGCCGCAGCAGGCAATGGCTACACCTTC. Translated: CASSPAAAGNGYTF.

This clonotype came up many times. This chain links TRBV5-5 with TRBJ2-5, with 7 nucleotides matching TRBD2. From germline, CDR1 is SGHKS and CDR2 YYEKEE (reference sequence). V lost 1 base and J lost 9; bases outside the gene matches: 0. This CDR3 is 11 amino acids long. The CDR3 spells CASSLREAQYF. The CDR3 DNA reads TGTGCCAGCAGCTTGCGGGAGGCCCAGTACTTC.